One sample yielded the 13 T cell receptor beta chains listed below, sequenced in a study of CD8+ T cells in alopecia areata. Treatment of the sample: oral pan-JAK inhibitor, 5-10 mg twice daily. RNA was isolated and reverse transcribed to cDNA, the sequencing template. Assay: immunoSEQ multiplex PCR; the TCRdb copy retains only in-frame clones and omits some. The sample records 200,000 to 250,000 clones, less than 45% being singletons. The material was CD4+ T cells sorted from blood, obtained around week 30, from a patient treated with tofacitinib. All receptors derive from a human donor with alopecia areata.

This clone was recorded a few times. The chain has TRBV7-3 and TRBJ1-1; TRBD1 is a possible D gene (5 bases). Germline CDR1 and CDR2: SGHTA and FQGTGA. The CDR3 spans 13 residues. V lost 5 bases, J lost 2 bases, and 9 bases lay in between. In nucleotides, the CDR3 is TGTGCCAGCAGCGTCCAGGGTAACACTGAAGCTTTCTTT. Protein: CASSVQGNTEAFF.

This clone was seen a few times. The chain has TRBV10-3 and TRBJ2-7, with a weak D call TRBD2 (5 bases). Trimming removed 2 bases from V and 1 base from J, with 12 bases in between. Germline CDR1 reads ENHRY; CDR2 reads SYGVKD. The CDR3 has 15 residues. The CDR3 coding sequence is TGTGCCATCAGTGAGGATCTGTTAGCGTCCTACGAGCAGTACTTC. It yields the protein CAISEDLLASYEQYF.

Here the CDR3 reads CASSLEVTRGYTF. In DNA form, the CDR3 reads TGTGCCAGCAGCTTGGAGGTGACGCGTGGCTACACCTTC. The chain is built from TRBV5-6 and TRBJ1-2; D ambiguous. The CDR3 has 13 residues. CDR1 is SGHDT, CDR2 YYEEEE, per germline. V shed 0 bases and J shed 7 bases, with 10 bases lying between them.

CDR3 DNA sequence: TGCGCCAGCAGCCAAGAAGAAATTATCGTTGAAAAACTGTTTTTT. Translation gives CASSQEEIIVEKLFF. This chain connects TRBV4-1 to TRBJ1-4, with unresolved D. This CDR3 region has 15 residues. CDR1 and CDR2 from the germline V gene are MGHRA and YSYEKL. V shed 0 bases and J shed 7 bases, with 12 bases lying between them.

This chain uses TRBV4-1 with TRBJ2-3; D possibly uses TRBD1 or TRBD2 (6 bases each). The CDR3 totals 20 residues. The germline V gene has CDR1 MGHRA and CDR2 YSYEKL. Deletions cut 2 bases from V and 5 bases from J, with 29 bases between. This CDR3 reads CASSQWGPRDYGGRRDTQYF. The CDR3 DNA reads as TGCGCCAGCAGCCAATGGGGCCCGAGGGATTATGGGGGGCGCCGAGATACGCAGTATTTT.

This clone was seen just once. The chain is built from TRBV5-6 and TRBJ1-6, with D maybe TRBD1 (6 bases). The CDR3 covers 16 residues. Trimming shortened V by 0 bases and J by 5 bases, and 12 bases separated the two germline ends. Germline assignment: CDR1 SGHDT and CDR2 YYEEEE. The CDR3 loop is CASSLAMGGNNSPLHF. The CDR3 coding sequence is TGTGCCAGCAGCTTGGCCATGGGGGGCAATAATTCACCCCTCCACTTT.

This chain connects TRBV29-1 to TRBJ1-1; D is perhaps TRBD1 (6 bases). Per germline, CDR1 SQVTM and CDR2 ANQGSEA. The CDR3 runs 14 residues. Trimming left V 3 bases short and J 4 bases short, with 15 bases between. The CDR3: CSVEWAGASTEAFF. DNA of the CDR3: TGCAGCGTTGAGTGGGCAGGGGCTAGCACTGAAGCTTTCTTT.

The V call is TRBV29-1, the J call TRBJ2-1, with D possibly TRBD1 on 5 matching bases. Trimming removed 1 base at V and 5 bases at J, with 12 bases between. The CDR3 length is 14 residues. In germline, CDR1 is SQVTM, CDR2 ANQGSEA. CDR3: CSVEAGQLNNEQFF. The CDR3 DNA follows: TGCAGCGTTGAAGCAGGGCAACTTAACAATGAGCAGTTCTTC.

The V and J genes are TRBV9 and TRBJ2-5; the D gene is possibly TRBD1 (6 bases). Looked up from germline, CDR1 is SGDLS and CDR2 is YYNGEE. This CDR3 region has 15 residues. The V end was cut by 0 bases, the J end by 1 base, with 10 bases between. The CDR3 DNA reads TGTGCCAGCAGCGTAGGGGGACATTCCCAAGAGACCCAGTACTTC. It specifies CASSVGGHSQETQYF.

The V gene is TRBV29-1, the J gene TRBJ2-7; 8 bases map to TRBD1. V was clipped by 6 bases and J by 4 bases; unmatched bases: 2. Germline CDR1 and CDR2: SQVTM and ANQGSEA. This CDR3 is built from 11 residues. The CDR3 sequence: CSVGDRYEQYF. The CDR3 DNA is TGCAGCGTGGGGGACAGGTACGAGCAGTACTTC.

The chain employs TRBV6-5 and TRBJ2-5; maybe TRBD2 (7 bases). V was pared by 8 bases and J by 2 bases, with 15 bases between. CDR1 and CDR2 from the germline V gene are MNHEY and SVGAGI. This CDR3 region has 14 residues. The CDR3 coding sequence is TGTGCCAGCCGCCAGGGGAGGGGGCAAGAGACCCAGTACTTC. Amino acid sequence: CASRQGRGQETQYF.

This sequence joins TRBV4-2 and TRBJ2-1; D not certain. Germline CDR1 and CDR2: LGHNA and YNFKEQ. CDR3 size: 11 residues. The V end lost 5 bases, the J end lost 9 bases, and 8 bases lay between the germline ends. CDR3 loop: CASSSSTEQFF. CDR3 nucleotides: TGTGCCAGCAGCTCCTCCACTGAGCAGTTCTTC.

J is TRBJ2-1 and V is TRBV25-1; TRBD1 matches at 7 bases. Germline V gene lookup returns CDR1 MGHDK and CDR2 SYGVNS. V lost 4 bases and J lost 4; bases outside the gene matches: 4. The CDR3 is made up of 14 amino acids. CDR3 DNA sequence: TGTGCCAGCAGTGCACAGGGGCCGTACAATGAGCAGTTCTTC. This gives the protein CASSAQGPYNEQFF. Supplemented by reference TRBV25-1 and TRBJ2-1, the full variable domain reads EADIYQTPRYLVIGTGKKITLECSQTMGHDKMYWYQQDPGMELHLIHYSYGVNSTEKGDLSSESTVSRIRTEHFPLTLESARPSHTSQYLCASSAQGPYNEQFFGPGTRLTVL.